This T cell receptor beta chain stems from a study of blood T cells in healthy people across ages (dated by TCRdb to between 2014 and 2017). At the level of the whole study: In model experiments, template switching captured roughly one uniquely barcoded TCR beta cDNA molecule for every two T cells. The study measured age-related changes in TCR beta repertoire diversity using deep sequencing normalized with unique cDNA molecular identifiers. The donors were split into four age groups: young (average 16 years), middle-aged (around 37), aged (more than 55) and long-lived (over 75). To avoid experimental bias, donors of different ages were randomly spread across the sequencing lanes. The study analyzed two additional independent replicas of 1 million unique cDNA reads from the same blood draw for two donors, one aged 18 to 29 and one aged 80 or older. The investigation overall reported the following: As age increased, observed TCR beta diversity per million T cells dropped in a roughly linear way, and a significant reduction was already evident by age 40. Conclusive comparison of naive and antigen-experienced compartments was prevented by the profiling of bulk unsorted PBMCs. Compared with the aged group, more naive CD4+ T cells, fewer expanded clones and increased TCR diversity were shown by the long-lived group, suggesting age selection. Estimates of total diversity from one million sequenced T cells were regarded as lower bounds and underestimates. The CMV infection status of donors was not known, potentially confounding age-related changes in expanded clonotypes. A strong correlation was found between observed TCR beta diversity and the percentage of naive T cells measured by flow cytometry.

Library preparation employed 5' RACE. The instrument was an Illumina HiSeq 2500. The second PCR ran for roughly 7 to 12 cycles and used a J-beta primer mix along with a sample-barcoded 5' primer. A template-switch 5' adaptor carrying 12 random nucleotides introduced a unique molecular identifier onto each TCR beta cDNA molecule. At least 2.5 million CDR3-containing paired-end reads were obtained from each sample. The Mint cDNA synthesis kit, primed by a TRBC-specific oligonucleotide, was used to synthesize first-strand cDNA from all RNA. Following uracil-DNA glycosylase treatment, all cDNA underwent a first 18-cycle PCR with the universal primers M1SS and BC2_uni_R. From the authors' description of their analysis: Normalization of each sample was performed by random selection of 1 million high-quality reads, each carrying a distinct molecular identifier. Instead of being binned into consensus sequences, reads with shared molecular identifiers were discarded. CDR3 identification, clonotype clustering and error correction used MiTCR with a Q25 quality threshold and the strictest error-elimination algorithm. A nonparametric unseen species model with Euler transformation was used to estimate lower-bound total TCR beta diversity. Through fastp at Q25 and MiXCR, TCRdb rebuilt clones from the public reads, retaining in-frame beta chains. Identical CDR3 protein sequences are pooled into one entry, listed with their most common genes and DNA. The V and J calls here are based on TCRdb, not the publication. The sample data list 2 million or so distinct CDR3 sequences, and roughly 49% of these were observed just once. Of the sample, approximately 2.1% is held by the ten largest clones.

V is clipped by 8 bases and J by 0 bases, and the sequence between their germline boundaries is 12 bases long. The cysteine opens and the phenylalanine closes a CDR3 of 14 amino acids. Kept here is only the CDR3 DNA, which spans 42 bases and is read in frame from base 1. CDR1 and CDR2, looked up from the germline V gene (reference sequence), are SEHNR and FQNEAQ. Donors were a few dozen systemically healthy Caucasian individuals from Russia aged roughly 6 to 90 years. Each donor gave roughly 9.5 milliliters of peripheral blood, collected into EDTA-treated Vacutainer tubes. Ficoll-Paque density-gradient centrifugation was used to isolate PBMCs, with at least 6.5 million obtained per sample. Total RNA was extracted from PBMCs with Trizol reagent, with at least 6 micrograms obtained per sample. The percentages of naive CD45RAhigh/CD27high T cells were determined by flow cytometry on a PBMC aliquot from every donor.

Remarks on this clonotype: The target of this receptor is not known. No base-level quality is on record; no much larger clone is a single base apart.

The clonotype comes from a woman in her thirties or forties in good health. The rearrangement joined TRBV7-9 to TRBJ2-3; the D gene cannot be resolved beyond TRBD1 or TRBD2, each matching 5 bases. The sample comprised blood. The CDR3 amino acid sequence is: CASLSGGSTDTQYF. The DNA reads TGTGCCAGCCTGAGTGGGGGTAGCACAGATACGCAGTATTTT.